This T cell receptor beta chain appears in the sequencing data of a study of shared clonotypes between healthy human individuals. Whole-study results and caveats: Naive subsets generally exceeded memory subsets in estimated richness.

Sequencing was at deep level. Every immunoSEQ plate was one replicate of a subset's evenly spread DNA. Measured with immunoSEQ multiplex PCR; TCRdb has only the in-frame clones, and not every one. The sample records about 2.4 million clones, over 85% being singletons. With respect to this clone: Its matching antigen is unknown.

The length of the CDR3 is 16 residues. Germline CDR1 is LNHNV and CDR2 is YYDKDF (reference sequence). Trimming left V 5 bases short and J 7 bases short, with 21 bases between. Sequencing used naive CD4+ T cells from PBMCs. Documented subset: CD45RA+ positively selected. The TCR was taken from a man aged 18 to 30 in good health. Some clones in this sample may be carry-over from other donors' samples. V and J are TRBV15 and TRBJ2-1, with D maybe TRBD1 (5 bases). CDR3 coding DNA: TGTGCCACCAGCGGTTATCAGGGAAGGGGTGGAAATGAGCAGTTCTTC. Its protein product is CATSGYQGRGGNEQFF.